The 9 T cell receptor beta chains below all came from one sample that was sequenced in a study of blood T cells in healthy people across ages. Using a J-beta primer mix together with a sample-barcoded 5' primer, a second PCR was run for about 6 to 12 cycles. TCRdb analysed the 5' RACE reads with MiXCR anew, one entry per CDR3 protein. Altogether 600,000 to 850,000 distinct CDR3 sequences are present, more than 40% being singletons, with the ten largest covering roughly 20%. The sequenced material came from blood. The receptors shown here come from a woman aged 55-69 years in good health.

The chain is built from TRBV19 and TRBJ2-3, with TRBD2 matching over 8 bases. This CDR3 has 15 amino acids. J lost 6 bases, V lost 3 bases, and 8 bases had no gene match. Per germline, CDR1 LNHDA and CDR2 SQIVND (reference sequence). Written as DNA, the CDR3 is TGTGCCAGTAGTATCAACGCGGGGGGCGGGGATACGCAGTATTTT. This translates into CASSINAGGGDTQYF.

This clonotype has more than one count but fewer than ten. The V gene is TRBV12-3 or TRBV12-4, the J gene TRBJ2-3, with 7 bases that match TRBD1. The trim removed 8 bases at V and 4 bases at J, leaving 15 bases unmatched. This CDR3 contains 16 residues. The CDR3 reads CASSPPGTASADTQYF. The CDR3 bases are TGTGCCAGCTCGCCCCCCGGGACAGCAAGCGCAGATACGCAGTATTTT.

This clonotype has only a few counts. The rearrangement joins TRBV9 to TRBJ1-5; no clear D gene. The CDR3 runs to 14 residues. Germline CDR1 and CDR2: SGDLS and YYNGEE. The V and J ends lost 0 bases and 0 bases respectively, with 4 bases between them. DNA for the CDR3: TGTGCCAGCAGCGTAGGGCATAGCAATCAGCCCCAGCATTTT. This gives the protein CASSVGHSNQPQHF.

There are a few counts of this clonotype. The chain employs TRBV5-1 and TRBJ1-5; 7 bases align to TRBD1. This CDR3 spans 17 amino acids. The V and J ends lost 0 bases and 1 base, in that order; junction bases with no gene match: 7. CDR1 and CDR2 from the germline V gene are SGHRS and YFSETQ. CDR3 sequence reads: CASSLEPQGMSNQPQHF. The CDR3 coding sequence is TGCGCCAGCAGCTTGGAACCACAGGGGATGAGCAATCAGCCCCAGCATTTT.

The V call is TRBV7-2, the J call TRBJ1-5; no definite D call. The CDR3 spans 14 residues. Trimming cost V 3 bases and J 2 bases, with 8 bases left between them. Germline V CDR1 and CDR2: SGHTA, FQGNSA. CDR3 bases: TGTGCCAGCAGCTTTTGGGGTGGCAATCAGCCCCAGCATTTT. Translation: CASSFWGGNQPQHF.

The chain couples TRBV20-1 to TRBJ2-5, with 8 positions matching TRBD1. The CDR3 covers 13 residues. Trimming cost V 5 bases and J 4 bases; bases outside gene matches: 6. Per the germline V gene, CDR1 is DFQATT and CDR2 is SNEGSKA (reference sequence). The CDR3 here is CSAHAGGAETQYF. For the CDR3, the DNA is TGCAGTGCTCACGCAGGGGGCGCAGAGACCCAGTACTTC.

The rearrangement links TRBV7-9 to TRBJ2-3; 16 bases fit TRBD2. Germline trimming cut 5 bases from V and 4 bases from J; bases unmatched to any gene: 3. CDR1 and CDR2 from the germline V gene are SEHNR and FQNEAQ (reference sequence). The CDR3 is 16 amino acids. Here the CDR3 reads CASSGGTSGRADTQYF. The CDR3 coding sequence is TGTGCCAGCAGCGGCGGGACTAGCGGGAGGGCAGATACGCAGTATTTT.

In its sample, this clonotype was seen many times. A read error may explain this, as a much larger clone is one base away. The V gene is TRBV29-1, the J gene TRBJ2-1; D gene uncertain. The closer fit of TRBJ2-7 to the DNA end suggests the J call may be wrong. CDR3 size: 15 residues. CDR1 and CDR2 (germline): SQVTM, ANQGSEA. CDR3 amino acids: CSVEIWDSSYNEQYF. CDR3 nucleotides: TGCAGCGTTGAAATTTGGGATAGCTCCTACAATGAGCAGTACTTC.

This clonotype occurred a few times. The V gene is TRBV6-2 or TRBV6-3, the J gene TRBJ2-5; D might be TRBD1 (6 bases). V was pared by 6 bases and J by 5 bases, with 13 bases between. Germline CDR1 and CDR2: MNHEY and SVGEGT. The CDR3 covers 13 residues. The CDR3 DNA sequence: TGTGCCAGCAGGTTTACAGGGATGGAGACCCAGTACTTC. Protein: CASRFTGMETQYF.